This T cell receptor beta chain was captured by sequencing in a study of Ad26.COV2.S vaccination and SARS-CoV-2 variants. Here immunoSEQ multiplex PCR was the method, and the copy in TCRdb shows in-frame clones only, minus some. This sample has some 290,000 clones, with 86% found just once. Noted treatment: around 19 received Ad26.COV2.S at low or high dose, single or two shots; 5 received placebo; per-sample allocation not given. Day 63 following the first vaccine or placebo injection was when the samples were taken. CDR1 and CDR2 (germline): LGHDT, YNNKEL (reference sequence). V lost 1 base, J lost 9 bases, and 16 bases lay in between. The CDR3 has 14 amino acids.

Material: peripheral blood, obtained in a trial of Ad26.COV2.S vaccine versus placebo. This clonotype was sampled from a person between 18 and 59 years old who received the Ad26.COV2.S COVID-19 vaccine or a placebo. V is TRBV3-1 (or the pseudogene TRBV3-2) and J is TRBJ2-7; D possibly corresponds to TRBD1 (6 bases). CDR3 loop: CASSQGQGPRVQYF. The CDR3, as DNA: TGTGCCAGCAGCCAAGGGCAGGGGCCGAGGGTGCAGTACTTC.